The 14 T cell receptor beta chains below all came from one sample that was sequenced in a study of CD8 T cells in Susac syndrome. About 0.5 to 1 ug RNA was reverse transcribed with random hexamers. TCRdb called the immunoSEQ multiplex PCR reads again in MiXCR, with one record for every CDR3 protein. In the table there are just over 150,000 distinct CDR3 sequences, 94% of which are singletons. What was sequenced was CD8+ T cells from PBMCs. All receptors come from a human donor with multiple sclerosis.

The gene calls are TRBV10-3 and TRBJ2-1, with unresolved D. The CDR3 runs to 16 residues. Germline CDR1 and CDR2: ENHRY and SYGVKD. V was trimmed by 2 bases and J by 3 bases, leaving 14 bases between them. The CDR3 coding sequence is TGTGCCATCAGTGAGGCCACGCCGTGGGGCTACAATGAGCAGTTCTTC. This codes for CAISEATPWGYNEQFF.

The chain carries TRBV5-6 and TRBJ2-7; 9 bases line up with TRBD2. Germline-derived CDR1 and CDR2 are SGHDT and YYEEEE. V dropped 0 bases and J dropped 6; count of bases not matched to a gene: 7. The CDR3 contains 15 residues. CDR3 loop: CASSLGGTSHREQYF. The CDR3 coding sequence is TGTGCCAGCAGCTTGGGGGGGACTAGCCACCGCGAGCAGTACTTC. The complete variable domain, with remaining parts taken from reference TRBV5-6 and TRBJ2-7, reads DAGVTQSPTHLIKTRGQQVTLRCSPKSGHDTVSWYQQALGQGPQFIFQYYEEEERQRGNFPDRFSGHQFPNYSSELNVNALLLGDSALYLCASSLGGTSHREQYFGPGTRLTVT.

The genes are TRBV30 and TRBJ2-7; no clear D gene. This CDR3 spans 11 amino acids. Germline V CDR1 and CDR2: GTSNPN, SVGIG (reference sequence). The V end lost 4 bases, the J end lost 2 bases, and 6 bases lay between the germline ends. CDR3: CAWIEAYEQYF. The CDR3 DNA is TGTGCCTGGATCGAGGCCTACGAGCAGTACTTC.

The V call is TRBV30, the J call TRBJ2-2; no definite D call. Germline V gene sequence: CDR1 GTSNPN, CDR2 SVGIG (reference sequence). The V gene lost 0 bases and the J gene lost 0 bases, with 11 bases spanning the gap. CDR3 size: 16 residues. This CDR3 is CAWSVFIPSNTGELFF. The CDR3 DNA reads TGTGCCTGGAGTGTGTTTATTCCATCGAACACCGGGGAGCTGTTTTTT.

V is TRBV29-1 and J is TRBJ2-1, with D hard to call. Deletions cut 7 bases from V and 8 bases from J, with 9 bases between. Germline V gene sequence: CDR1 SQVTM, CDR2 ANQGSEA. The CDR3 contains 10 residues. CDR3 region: CSAGFHEQFF. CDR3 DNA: TGCAGCGCGGGTTTTCATGAGCAGTTCTTC.

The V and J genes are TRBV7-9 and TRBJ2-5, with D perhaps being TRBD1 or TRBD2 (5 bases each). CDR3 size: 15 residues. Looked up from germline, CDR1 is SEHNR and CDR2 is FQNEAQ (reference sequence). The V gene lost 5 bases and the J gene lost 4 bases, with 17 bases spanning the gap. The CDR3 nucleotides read TGTGCCAGCAGCCCCGGGGCAGGTCCGAGAGAGACCCAGTACTTC. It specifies CASSPGAGPRETQYF.

CDR3 coding DNA: TGTGCCAGCTCCCCAGGGGACACCAGCACAGATACGCAGTATTTT. Protein sequence: CASSPGDTSTDTQYF. The V and J genes are TRBV18 and TRBJ2-3; D perhaps matches TRBD1 (6 bases). Trimming shortened V by 6 bases and J by 0 bases, and 13 bases separated the two germline ends. The CDR3 is 15 residues long. Germline V lookup: CDR1 KGHSH, CDR2 LQKENI.

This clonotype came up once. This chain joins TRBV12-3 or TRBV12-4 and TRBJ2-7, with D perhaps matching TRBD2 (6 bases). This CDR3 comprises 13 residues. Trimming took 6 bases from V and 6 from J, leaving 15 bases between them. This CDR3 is CASRGVEGSEQYF. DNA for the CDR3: TGTGCCAGCAGGGGGGTGGAGGGAAGCGAGCAGTACTTC.

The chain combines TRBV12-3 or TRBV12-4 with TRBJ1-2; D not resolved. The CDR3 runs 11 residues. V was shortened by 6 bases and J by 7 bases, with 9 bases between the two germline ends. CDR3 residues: CASREGFGYTF. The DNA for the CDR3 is TGTGCCAGCAGGGAAGGTTTTGGCTACACCTTC.

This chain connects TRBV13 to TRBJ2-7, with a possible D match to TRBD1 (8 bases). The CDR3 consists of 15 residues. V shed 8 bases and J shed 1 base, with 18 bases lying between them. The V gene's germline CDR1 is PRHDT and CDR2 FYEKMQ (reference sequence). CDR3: CASSLGQGGSYEQYF. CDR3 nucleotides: TGTGCCAGCTCACTCGGACAGGGAGGGTCCTACGAGCAGTACTTC.

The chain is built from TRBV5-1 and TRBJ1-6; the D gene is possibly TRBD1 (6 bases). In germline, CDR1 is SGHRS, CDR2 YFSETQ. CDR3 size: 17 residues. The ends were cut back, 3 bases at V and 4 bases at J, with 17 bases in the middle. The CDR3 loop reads CASSSTGYRDYNSPLHF. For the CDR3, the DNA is TGCGCCAGCAGCTCGACCGGATACAGGGATTATAATTCACCCCTCCACTTT.

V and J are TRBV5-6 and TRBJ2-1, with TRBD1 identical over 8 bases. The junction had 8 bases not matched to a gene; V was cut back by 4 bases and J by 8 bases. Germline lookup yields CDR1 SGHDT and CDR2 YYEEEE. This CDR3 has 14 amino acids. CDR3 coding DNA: TGTGCCAGCAGCACCGGACAGGGTGGGTATGAGCAGTTCTTC. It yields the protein CASSTGQGGYEQFF.

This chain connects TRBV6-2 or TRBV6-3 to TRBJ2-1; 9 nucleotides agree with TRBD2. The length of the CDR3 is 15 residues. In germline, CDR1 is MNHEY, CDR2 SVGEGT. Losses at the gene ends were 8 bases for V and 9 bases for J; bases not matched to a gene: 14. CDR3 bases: TGTGCCAGCCTAGGATCTAGCGGGGTGCCCGGTGAGCAGTTCTTC. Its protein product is CASLGSSGVPGEQFF.

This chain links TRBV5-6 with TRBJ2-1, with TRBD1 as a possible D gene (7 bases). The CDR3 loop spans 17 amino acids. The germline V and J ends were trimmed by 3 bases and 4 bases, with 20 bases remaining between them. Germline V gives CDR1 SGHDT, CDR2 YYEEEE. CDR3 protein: CASSWRDRQGIYNEQFF. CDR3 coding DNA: TGTGCCAGCAGCTGGAGGGATAGACAGGGAATTTACAATGAGCAGTTCTTC.